Listed here are 21 T cell receptor beta chains from one sample, sequenced in a study of Tregs in tolerant kidney transplant recipients (dated by TCRdb to 2018 to 2020). This sample's time point label indicates: 6 months after combined kidney and bone marrow transplant. Related donors were used in the transplants with nonmyeloablative bone marrow transplantation, and mixed chimerism was transient in the human trials. Receptor amplification or capture employed the immunoSEQ multiplex PCR assay. This is the immuneACCESS table as TCRdb keeps it, with only in-frame sequences that have V and J called. A part of the clones is gone; compared with another copy, unresolved V genes explain less than half, and the rest is unexplained. The sample table on file contains 11,000 to 15,000 clones. The top ten hold 25% to 30% of the sample. The sample was CD8+ T cells from blood (PBMCs), taken 6 months after the transplant. These receptors were collected from a human patient who received a combined kidney and bone marrow transplant. Some T cells may have been brought in with the graft after a transplant.

Concerning this clone: The read gets to within 3 residues of the CDR3 end, and the germline J gene fills in the rest. This chain uses TRBV7-9 with TRBJ2-7; possibly TRBD1 for D (5 bases). The germline CDR1 and CDR2 sequences are SEHNR and FQNEAQ (reference sequence). V was shortened by 3 bases and J by 2 bases, with 11 bases between the two germline ends. The CDR3 has 14 residues. The covered CDR3 bases are TGTGCCAGCAGCTTGGTCCAGGGCGCCTACGAG. Its protein is CASSLVQGAYE. The whole CDR3 sequence is CASSLVQGAYEQYF. Together with reference TRBV7-9 and TRBJ2-7, the CDR3 gives the full variable domain: DTGVSQNPRHKITKRGQNVTFRCDPISEHNRLYWYRQTLGQGPEFLTYFQNEAQLEKSRLLSDRFSAERPKGSFSTLEIQRTEQGDSAMYLCASSLVQGAYEQYFGPGTRLTVT.

Notes on this clone: The read finishes 3 residues shy of the CDR3 end, and the germline J gene is used to complete it. J is TRBJ1-2 and V is TRBV19; possible D gene TRBD1, 5 bases. Germline CDR1 reads LNHDA; CDR2 reads SQIVND (reference sequence). This CDR3 contains 15 residues. Here the CDR3 reads CASSKFASGAETYTF. Partial CDR3 DNA: TGTGCCAGTAGTAAGTTCGCTAGTGGGGCGGAGACC.

About this clone: The DNA ends 3 residues before the CDR3 does, and the rest of the CDR3 is filled in from the germline J gene. The J gene is TRBJ2-3, the V gene TRBV6-4; 9 bases match TRBD1. Looked up from germline, CDR1 is MRHNA and CDR2 is SNTAGT. The CDR3 length is 17 residues. The CDR3 region is CASSDEQGARGNQPQYF. The CDR3 bases that were read are TGTGCCAGCAGTGACGAACAGGGGGCAAGAGGCAATCAGCCG.

Details on this clone: Read coverage stops 3 residues before the CDR3 terminus; the germline J gene supplies the remainder. V usage is TRBV7-9 and J usage is TRBJ2-1; perhaps TRBD1 as D (6 bases). Germline V gives CDR1 SEHNR, CDR2 FQNEAQ (reference sequence). This CDR3 is built from 15 residues. Trimming removed 1 base from V and 4 bases from J, with 11 bases in between. CDR3 sequence: CASSLEGHPYNEQFF. CDR3 bases read: TGTGCCAGCAGCTTAGAGGGACACCCTTACAATGAG.

Concerning this clone itself: The sequence runs out 3 residues before the end of the CDR3; the remainder is reconstructed from the germline J gene. The chain employs TRBV19 and TRBJ2-2; weak D call: TRBD2 (6 bases). Germline CDR1 LNHDA, CDR2 SQIVND (reference sequence). This CDR3 has 14 residues. V dropped 6 bases and J dropped 5 bases, with 13 bases sitting between them. The sequenced part of the CDR3 DNA is TGTGCCAGTAGCCACACTGGACTAACCGGGGAG. Translating gives CASSHTGLTGE. The whole CDR3 region reads CASSHTGLTGELFF.

Remarks on this clone: The read comes to an end 3 residues before the CDR3 does, leaving the germline J gene to fill in the end. This sequence joins TRBV5-1 and TRBJ2-1, with D possibly matching TRBD2 (5 bases). Germline-derived CDR1 and CDR2 are SGHRS and YFSETQ. The ends were cut back, 6 bases at V and 3 bases at J, with 19 bases in the middle. This CDR3 is 16 amino acids long. The CDR3: CASTSKSGPDYNEQFF. Partial CDR3 DNA: TGCGCCAGCACCTCTAAGAGCGGCCCCGACTACAATGAG.

Remarks on this clone: The CDR3 end is not reached by the read, which stops 3 residues before it; the germline J gene fills it in. The chain joins TRBV19 to TRBJ2-3; TRBD1 is a possible D gene (6 bases). Germline lookup yields CDR1 LNHDA and CDR2 SQIVND (reference sequence). The CDR3 sequence is 15 residues long. The V end lost 0 bases, the J end lost 4 bases, and 11 bases lay between the germline ends. The CDR3 here is CASSIEDSVSDTQYF. CDR3 bases read: TGTGCCAGTAGTATAGAGGACAGCGTTTCAGATACG.

Remarks on this clone: The read falls 3 residues short of the CDR3 end, and the missing part is taken from the germline J gene. V gene TRBV13 combines with J gene TRBJ2-2; TRBD2 matches at 15 bases. This CDR3 is 16 amino acids long. The germline gives CDR1 PRHDT, CDR2 FYEKMQ (reference sequence). V lost 6 bases and J lost 5; bases outside the gene matches: 4. CDR3 region: CASRAGTSGGTGELFF. The DNA read from the CDR3 is TGTGCCAGCAGAGCCGGGACTAGCGGGGGGACCGGGGAG.

With respect to this clone: The DNA ends 3 residues before the CDR3 does, and the rest of the CDR3 is filled in from the germline J gene. The gene calls are TRBV19 and TRBJ1-4; D may be TRBD1 (6 bases). Trimming took off 5 bases at V and 3 bases at J, with 13 bases between the two ends. This CDR3 region has 15 residues. Germline assignment: CDR1 LNHDA and CDR2 SQIVND (reference sequence). The covered CDR3 bases are TGTGCCAGTAGTCCATACAGGGAGGCTAATGAAAAA. It translates to CASSPYREANEK. The complete CDR3 reads CASSPYREANEKLFF.

Turning to this clone: The missing CDR3 end, 3 residues past where the read stops, is filled in from the germline J gene. V gene TRBV14 combines with J gene TRBJ1-6; maybe TRBD1 (6 bases). V was cut by 1 base and J by 6 bases, with 10 bases left in between. This CDR3 spans 15 amino acids. Germline CDR1 reads SGHDN; CDR2 reads FVKESK. CDR3 amino acids: CASSQVGAGNSPLHF. The sequenced CDR3 bases are TGTGCCAGCAGCCAAGTGGGGGCTGGTAATTCACCC.

About this clone: The CDR3 extends 3 residues past the end of the read, so its final part is completed from the germline J gene. The chain recombines TRBV28 with TRBJ1-5; D is possibly TRBD1 (6 bases). The CDR3 loop spans 14 amino acids. The germline CDR1 and CDR2 sequences are MDHEN and SYDVKM. The V gene lost 2 bases and the J gene lost 1 base, with 6 bases spanning the gap. The CDR3 bases that were read are TGTGCCAGCAGTTTAAGGGGGAGCAATCAGCCC. Its translation: CASSLRGSNQP. The complete CDR3 reads CASSLRGSNQPQHF.

A remark on this clone: The observed sequence ends 3 residues before the CDR3 terminus, with the missing tail filled in from the germline J gene. This chain links TRBV20-1 with TRBJ2-4; tentatively, D is TRBD1 (6 bases). Germline V gene sequence: CDR1 DFQATT, CDR2 SNEGSKA (reference sequence). Trimming removed 6 bases from V and 6 bases from J, with 18 bases in between. This CDR3 comprises 14 residues. CDR3 amino acids: CSAEDRDTLNIQYF. The sequenced CDR3 bases are TGCAGTGCAGAAGATCGGGACACCCTAAACATT.

To note about this clone: Read coverage stops 3 residues before the CDR3 terminus; the germline J gene supplies the remainder. The rearrangement uses TRBV11-3 and TRBJ2-3, with a weak D call TRBD1 (6 bases). The CDR3 has 13 amino acids. CDR1 SGHNT and CDR2 YENEEA come from the germline V gene. CDR3: CASSLGERGTQYF. The part of the CDR3 DNA that was read is TGTGCCAGCAGCTTAGGTGAAAGGGGGACG. Full variable domain (rest looked up from reference TRBV11-3 and TRBJ2-3): EAGVVQSPRYKIIEKKQPVAFWCNPISGHNTLYWYLQNLGQGPELLIRYENEEAVDDSQLPKDRFSAERLKGVDSTLKIQPAELGDSAVYLCASSLGERGTQYFGPGTRLTVL.

Remarks on this clone: With the read ending 3 residues before the CDR3 end, the germline J gene is used to fill in that end. The V gene is TRBV28, the J gene TRBJ2-5; 10 bases agree with TRBD2. The J segment lost 0 bases and the V segment lost 4 bases, leaving 17 bases of the junction unmatched. The CDR3 is made up of 20 amino acids. Per germline, CDR1 MDHEN and CDR2 SYDVKM. The sequenced part of the CDR3 DNA is TGTGCCAGCAGTTCTTTAGCGGGAGGCCCCCAACTCCGGTACCAAGAGACC. As protein: CASSSLAGGPQLRYQET. The full CDR3 reads CASSSLAGGPQLRYQETQYF.

With respect to this clone: Sequencing ends 3 residues short of the CDR3 end; the germline J gene provides the rest. The V gene is TRBV5-1, the J gene TRBJ2-1; maybe TRBD2 (6 bases). Germline V CDR1 and CDR2: SGHRS, YFSETQ. This CDR3 spans 13 amino acids. V dropped 0 bases and J dropped 5 bases, with 6 bases sitting between them. The CDR3 loop reads CASSLGGDNEQFF. The part of the CDR3 DNA that was read is TGCGCCAGCAGCTTGGGGGGGGACAATGAG.

Regarding this clone: The read terminates 3 residues ahead of where the CDR3 ends, so the germline J gene completes it. The rearrangement uses TRBV5-1 and TRBJ1-5; D is perhaps TRBD1 (6 bases). The V and J ends lost 1 base and 5 bases respectively, with 7 bases between them. Per the germline V gene, CDR1 is SGHRS and CDR2 is YFSETQ. This CDR3 is 13 amino acids long. Partial CDR3 DNA: TGCGCCAGCAGCTTGCAGGGGTATCAGCCC. The encoded protein is CASSLQGYQP. The complete CDR3 sequence is CASSLQGYQPQHF.

Turning to this clone: The read ends 3 residues before the CDR3 terminus; that terminus is restored from the germline J gene. This chain links TRBV14 with TRBJ1-6; D gene uncertain. The CDR3 totals 16 residues. V lost 4 bases and J lost 0, with 10 bases in between. In germline, CDR1 is SGHDN, CDR2 FVKESK. The covered CDR3 bases are TGTGCCAGCAGCCCGTTTGGCAGCTCCTATAATTCACCC. Translating gives CASSPFGSSYNSP. The whole CDR3 region reads CASSPFGSSYNSPLHF.

As to this clone: The read comes to an end 3 residues before the CDR3 does, leaving the germline J gene to fill in the end. The chain employs TRBV7-9 and TRBJ1-1; D gene unclear. Germline CDR1 reads SEHNR; CDR2 reads FQNEAQ (reference sequence). Deletions cut 2 bases from V and 5 bases from J, with 6 bases between. The CDR3 is 12 amino acids. The part of the CDR3 DNA that was read is TGTGCCAGCAGCTTATGGCCAACTGAA. This codes for CASSLWPTE. The full CDR3 is CASSLWPTEAFF.

With regard to this clone: With the read ending 3 residues before the CDR3 end, the germline J gene is used to fill in that end. The rearrangement uses TRBV5-5 and TRBJ2-1; 14 nucleotides line up with TRBD2. Trimming cost V 3 bases and J 7 bases; bases outside gene matches: 3. This CDR3 region has 15 residues. Germline CDR1 is SGHKS and CDR2 is YYEKEE (reference sequence). The sequenced part of the CDR3 DNA is TGTGCCAGCAGCTGGGGACTAGCGGGGGTAAATGAG. Amino acids: CASSWGLAGVNE. The CDR3 in full is CASSWGLAGVNEQFF.

Comment on this clone: The CDR3 goes on 3 residues after the read ends, and that part is filled in from the germline J gene. J is TRBJ2-2 and V is TRBV13, with TRBD1 matching over 11 bases. Trimming at V came to 5 bases and at J to 6 bases, leaving 5 bases not matched to a gene. The germline V gene encodes CDR1 PRHDT and CDR2 FYEKMQ (reference sequence). The CDR3 is 15 amino acids. CDR3 DNA (partial): TGTGCCAGCAGCCTGTTGGGACAGGGGGCCGGGGAG. Translated: CASSLLGQGAGE. The whole CDR3 protein reads CASSLLGQGAGELFF.

Regarding this clone: Sequencing ends 3 residues short of the CDR3 end; the germline J gene provides the rest. The chain combines TRBV7-6 with TRBJ1-3; a possible D gene is TRBD1 (5 bases). The germline V and J ends were trimmed by 5 bases and 0 bases, with 14 bases remaining between them. Germline V gives CDR1 SGHVS, CDR2 FNYEAQ. The CDR3 has 16 amino acids. CDR3 DNA, as far as it was read: TGTGCCAGCAGCCATGACAGAGAAATCTCTGGAAACACC. This encodes CASSHDREISGNT. The CDR3 as a whole reads CASSHDREISGNTIYF. The variable domain in full, completed from reference TRBV7-6 and TRBJ1-3, reads GAGVSQSPRYKVTKRGQDVALRCDPISGHVSLYWYRQALGQGPEFLTYFNYEAQQDKSGLPNDRFSAERPEGSISTLTIQRTEQRDSAMYRCASSHDREISGNTIYFGEGSWLTVV.